A single sample is the source of the 17 T cell receptor beta chains below, sequenced in a study of blood T cell repertoires in COVID-19. Produced via immunoSEQ multiplex PCR; TCRdb's table is partial and in-frame only. The sample lists about 150,000 clones, 70% to 85% occurring once. Sequenced input: peripheral blood. The receptor set was obtained from an older woman with acute or convalescent COVID-19.

J is TRBJ1-5 and V is TRBV15; possibly TRBD1 for D (6 bases). Germline values: CDR1 LNHNV, CDR2 YYDKDF (reference sequence). The CDR3 length is 14 residues. V gave up 5 bases and J gave up 5 bases, with 13 bases separating them. CDR3 residues: CATSPRDTYQPQHF. The CDR3 DNA reads TGTGCCACCAGCCCCCGGGACACCTATCAGCCCCAGCATTTT.

This chain joins TRBV29-1 and TRBJ1-4; the D is unclear. Germline V CDR1 and CDR2: SQVTM, ANQGSEA. The CDR3 sequence is 13 residues long. Trimming left V 3 bases short and J 10 bases short, with 15 bases between. The CDR3 sequence: CSVEGLPAGKLFF. DNA of the CDR3: TGCAGCGTTGAGGGCCTCCCCGCCGGAAAACTGTTTTTT.

The chain joins TRBV19 to TRBJ1-4; D not certain. V shed 3 bases and J shed 8 bases, with 13 bases lying between them. Germline assignment: CDR1 LNHDA and CDR2 SQIVND (reference sequence). This CDR3 has 14 residues. The CDR3 spells CASSIRPPGEKLFF. In nucleotides, the CDR3 is TGTGCCAGTAGTATCCGCCCGCCAGGCGAAAAACTGTTTTTT. The variable domain in full, completed from reference TRBV19 and TRBJ1-4, reads DGGITQSPKYLFRKEGQNVTLSCEQNLNHDAMYWYRQDPGQGLRLIYYSQIVNDFQKGDIAEGYSVSREKKESFPLTVTSAQKNPTAFYLCASSIRPPGEKLFFGSGTQLSVL.

This chain uses TRBV9 with TRBJ1-2, with D possibly TRBD1 on 6 matching bases. The CDR3 covers 16 residues. Trimming pared 0 bases from V and 0 bases from J, leaving 12 bases between. Germline CDR1 reads SGDLS; CDR2 reads YYNGEE. The CDR3 sequence: CASSVAGDLTNYGYTF. CDR3 DNA: TGTGCCAGCAGCGTAGCAGGGGATTTGACTAACTATGGCTACACCTTC. The full variable domain, in which reference TRBV9 and TRBJ1-2 provide the parts outside the CDR3, is DSGVTQTPKHLITATGQRVTLRCSPRSGDLSVYWYQQSLDQGLQFLIQYYNGEERAKGNILERFSAQQFPDLHSELNLSSLELGDSALYFCASSVAGDLTNYGYTFGSGTRLTVV.

The chain joins TRBV30 to TRBJ1-1; D unclear. CDR3 size: 11 residues. Between the trimmed V and J ends, which lost 0 bases and 7 bases, there was a span of 6 bases. Per germline, CDR1 GTSNPN and CDR2 SVGIG (reference sequence). CDR3 DNA: TGTGCCTGGAGTGTATCAGGTGAAGCTTTCTTT. It codes for CAWSVSGEAFF.

The chain couples TRBV6-5 to TRBJ1-2; D not resolved. The germline gives CDR1 MNHEY, CDR2 SVGAGI. The CDR3 extends over 15 amino acids. V lost 0 bases, J lost 2 bases, and 10 bases lay in between. CDR3 bases: TGTGCCAGCAGTTACTCTGGCCACCAAAACTATGGCTACACCTTC. It is translated as CASSYSGHQNYGYTF.

This chain connects TRBV6-5 to TRBJ2-5; TRBD1 agrees at 7 bases. There are 14 residues in the CDR3. J lost 2 bases, V lost 6 bases, and 6 bases had no gene match. CDR1 MNHEY and CDR2 SVGAGI come from the germline V gene. The CDR3 here is CASSTMTGQETQYF. CDR3 in DNA: TGTGCCAGCAGCACGATGACAGGGCAAGAGACCCAGTACTTC.

The chain combines TRBV6-2 or TRBV6-3 with TRBJ1-5; no definite D call. Trimming left V 1 base short and J 2 bases short, with 6 bases between. Per germline, CDR1 MNHEY and CDR2 SVGEGT. This CDR3 comprises 14 residues. In DNA, the CDR3 is TGTGCCAGCAGTTACTATGGAGGCAATCAGCCCCAGCATTTT. This sequence encodes CASSYYGGNQPQHF.

The chain links TRBV7-9 to TRBJ1-1; D remains ambiguous. Germline V CDR1 and CDR2: SEHNR, FQNEAQ (reference sequence). Trimming removed 5 bases at V and 4 bases at J, with 8 bases between. CDR3 length: 12 residues. The CDR3, as DNA: TGTGCCAGCAGCCGGGGAGGCACTGAAGCTTTCTTT. The encoded protein is CASSRGGTEAFF. Drawing the rest from reference TRBV7-9 and TRBJ1-1, the complete variable domain is DTGVSQNPRHKITKRGQNVTFRCDPISEHNRLYWYRQTLGQGPEFLTYFQNEAQLEKSRLLSDRFSAERPKGSFSTLEIQRTEQGDSAMYLCASSRGGTEAFFGQGTRLTVV.

This chain links TRBV3-1 (or the pseudogene TRBV3-2) with TRBJ1-5; D is undetermined. Germline lookup yields CDR1 LGHDT and CDR2 YNNKEL (reference sequence). Trimming removed 4 bases from V and 4 bases from J, with 5 bases in between. CDR3 length: 12 amino acids. The CDR3 DNA reads as TGTGCCAGCAGCCGCCTAAATCAGCCCCAGCATTTT. It encodes CASSRLNQPQHF.

V usage is TRBV7-2 and J usage is TRBJ2-5, with D possibly being TRBD1 (5 bases). The CDR3 runs to 13 residues. Germline CDR1 reads SGHTA; CDR2 reads FQGNSA. Trimming removed 2 bases from V and 4 bases from J, with 8 bases in between. The CDR3 DNA sequence: TGTGCCAGCAGCTTAAACACAGGAGAGACCCAGTACTTC. This sequence encodes CASSLNTGETQYF.

The J gene is TRBJ2-1, the V gene TRBV15; 11 nucleotides match TRBD2. Germline V lookup: CDR1 LNHNV, CDR2 YYDKDF (reference sequence). V lost 6 bases and J lost 8; bases outside the gene matches: 3. This CDR3 comprises 13 residues. The CDR3 sequence: CATRRLAGYEQFF. In nucleotides, the CDR3 is TGTGCCACCAGGCGACTAGCGGGGTATGAGCAGTTCTTC.

The chain couples TRBV5-4 to TRBJ1-2, with 9 bases lining up with TRBD1. From germline, CDR1 is SGHNT and CDR2 YYREEE (reference sequence). V lost 2 bases and J lost 8; bases outside the gene matches: 7. The CDR3 runs to 14 residues. The CDR3 DNA reads as TGTGCCAGCAGCTTTGGGCGGACAGGGGAGGGCTACACCTTC. Residues: CASSFGRTGEGYTF.

The chain uses TRBV11-2 and TRBJ1-2; tentatively, D is TRBD1 (5 bases). The CDR3 sequence is 14 residues long. Germline V gene sequence: CDR1 SGHAT, CDR2 FQNNGV. Trimming took off 2 bases at V and 7 bases at J, with 14 bases between the two ends. CDR3 in amino acids: CASSLLSGGGGYTF. CDR3 DNA sequence: TGTGCCAGCAGCTTACTTTCGGGGGGAGGTGGCTACACCTTC. The whole variable domain, remainder taken from reference TRBV11-2 and TRBJ1-2, is EAGVAQSPRYKIIEKRQSVAFWCNPISGHATLYWYQQILGQGPKLLIQFQNNGVVDDSQLPKDRFSAERLKGVDSTLKIQPAKLEDSAVYLCASSLLSGGGGYTFGSGTRLTVV.

The genes are TRBV6-5 and TRBJ1-1; D is unresolved. Looked up from germline, CDR1 is MNHEY and CDR2 is SVGAGI. Trimming took 4 bases from V and 8 from J, leaving 11 bases between them. The CDR3 contains 12 residues. The CDR3 bases are TGTGCCAGCAGTTTACGCGGGGTGGAAGCTTTCTTT. It yields the protein CASSLRGVEAFF.

V usage is TRBV5-1 and J usage is TRBJ2-3; 8 nucleotides align to TRBD1. CDR3 length equals 15 residues. Trimming took 3 bases from V and 4 from J; bases not matched to a gene: 7. Germline CDR1 is SGHRS and CDR2 is YFSETQ. Here the CDR3 DNA reads TGCGCCAGCAGCTCAAGCCAGGGGGCCCCAGATACGCAGTATTTT. It encodes CASSSSQGAPDTQYF.

The gene calls are TRBV30 and TRBJ2-3; 9 positions agree with TRBD2. CDR3 length equals 15 residues. Germline values: CDR1 GTSNPN, CDR2 SVGIG (reference sequence). V lost 2 bases to trimming and J lost 4 bases; unmatched junction nucleotides: 7. The CDR3 DNA sequence: TGTGCCTGGAGTAGGGCGGGGGGGCGGTCAGATACGCAGTATTTT. Encoded protein: CAWSRAGGRSDTQYF.